This note documents a single T cell receptor beta chain sequence. This sample is part of a study of T-cell memory formation after mild COVID-19. Each CDR3 protein is one row after TCRdb ran MiXCR on the 5' RACE reads. The sample lists hundreds of thousands of distinct CDR3 sequences; 20% to 30% were seen once. The V and J ends lost 0 bases and 5 bases, in that order; junction bases with no gene match: 19. CDR1 and CDR2 from the germline V gene are SEHNR and FQNEAQ (reference sequence). The CDR3 spans 20 residues. This receptor was taken from an adult woman who had mild COVID-19 (a few samples of this study predate the infection). Cell type and time point are not known. The chain links TRBV7-9 to TRBJ2-1, with 7 bases fitting TRBD2. The sequenced sample was PBMCs or a T cell subset sorted from them (not recorded which). The CDR3 bases are TGTGCCAGCAGCTTAGCACTCCTCCGGGACTACCTCGCTGACCACAATGAGCAGTTCTTC. Translated, it gives CASSLALLRDYLADHNEQFF.